Listed below are T cell receptor beta chains from one sample, sequenced in a study of T cell changes during pregnancy in multiple sclerosis. Measured with immunoSEQ multiplex PCR; TCRdb has only the in-frame clones, and not every one. The data show just over 50,000 clones, 94% seen once. The sample was CD4+ T cells from peripheral blood mononuclear cells, taken in the second trimester of pregnancy. Source of these receptors: a female donor with multiple sclerosis, enrolled in a pregnancy study. CDR3s include the opening cysteine and the closing phenylalanine or tryptophan. Fields, in order: CDR3 protein, CDR3 DNA, clone size, J gene, V gene, D gene. The D gene is left open where the match is weak. Some rows mark clone size as missing; the rest say once, few, many or name a class of expanded clone.

CAYQGDTEKLFF TGTGCTTACCAGGGGGATACGGAAAAACTGTTTTTT NA TRBJ1-4 TRBV30 TRBD1
CASSLGGGVYYGYTF TGTGCCAGCAGCTTAGGGGGGGGCGTGTACTATGGCTACACCTTC NA TRBJ1-2 TRBV7-8 NA
CASSKEGATNEKLFF TGTGCCAGCAGCAAGGAGGGTGCAACTAATGAAAAACTGTTTTTT NA TRBJ1-4 TRBV6-5 NA
CATSRDLFGGNTIYF TGTGCCACCAGCAGAGACCTCTTCGGGGGAAACACCATATATTTT NA TRBJ1-3 TRBV15 NA
CASSVGAVNSPLHF TGTGCCAGCAGCGTAGGGGCAGTTAATTCACCCCTCCACTTT NA TRBJ1-6 TRBV9 NA
CATSRAPLSRELFF TGTGCCACCAGCAGAGCCCCTCTTAGCCGGGAGCTGTTTTTT NA TRBJ2-2 TRBV15 NA
CASSLPGKEETQYF TGTGCCAGCAGCTTACCCGGGAAGGAAGAGACCCAGTACTTC NA TRBJ2-5 TRBV7-9 NA
CASGSFSPEAFF TGTGCCAGCGGGAGCTTTAGTCCGGAAGCTTTCTTT NA TRBJ1-1 TRBV2 NA
CASSLEAGDTDTQYF TGTGCCAGCAGCTTAGAGGCAGGGGACACAGATACGCAGTATTTT NA TRBJ2-3 TRBV11-1 NA
CASSLFQGVGETQYF TGTGCCAGCAGCTTGTTCCAGGGGGTAGGGGAGACCCAGTACTTC NA TRBJ2-5 TRBV5-4 TRBD1
CASSPGQTNYGYTF TGTGCCAGCAGCCCGGGACAGACTAACTATGGCTACACCTTC once TRBJ1-2 TRBV5-6 TRBD1
CASSLAPGGGNGYTF TGTGCCAGCAGCTTAGCCCCTGGAGGGGGCAATGGCTACACCTTC NA TRBJ1-2 TRBV7-2 TRBD1
CASSQTGTGARLGEKLFF TGTGCCAGCTCACAGACCGGGACAGGAGCTCGGTTGGGCGAAAAACTGTTTTTT NA TRBJ1-4 TRBV18 TRBD1
CASSVAAARSTDTQYF TGTGCCAGCAGCGTAGCCGCAGCCAGGTCTACAGATACGCAGTATTTT NA TRBJ2-3 TRBV9 NA
CASSYPGDGTEAFF TGTGCCAGCAGTTATCCAGGGGATGGCACTGAAGCTTTCTTT NA TRBJ1-1 TRBV6-6 NA
CASSPAGQPNSYEQYF TGTGCCAGCAGCCCGGCAGGGCAACCCAATTCCTACGAGCAGTACTTC NA TRBJ2-7 TRBV7-9 NA
CASSGGTSGVADTQYF TGTGCCAGCAGTGGGGGGACTAGCGGGGTGGCAGATACGCAGTATTTT NA TRBJ2-3 TRBV2 TRBD2
CASSFERAGEKLFF TGTGCCAGCTCCTTTGAGAGGGCAGGTGAAAAACTGTTTTTT NA TRBJ1-4 TRBV7-9 NA
CASSLERYEQYF TGTGCCAGCAGCTTGGAGCGGTACGAGCAGTACTTC NA TRBJ2-7 TRBV5-6 NA
CASSPTAGSSYNEQFF TGTGCCAGCTCACCCACCGCGGGAAGCTCCTACAATGAGCAGTTCTTC NA TRBJ2-1 TRBV18 NA
CASSLASGGGLDTQYF TGTGCCAGCAGCTTGGCTAGCGGGGGGGGACTAGATACGCAGTATTTT NA TRBJ2-3 TRBV5-6 TRBD2
CASSRGGSIYEQYF TGTGCCAGCAGCAGGGGCGGATCCATCTACGAGCAGTACTTC NA TRBJ2-7 TRBV25-1 NA
CASSQRAGGSPLHF TGTGCCAGCAGCCAGAGAGCAGGGGGTTCACCCCTCCACTTT once TRBJ1-6 TRBV14 TRBD1
CASSGVGAGVDGYTF TGTGCCAGCAGCGGCGTTGGGGCAGGGGTAGATGGCTACACCTTC NA TRBJ1-2 TRBV9 NA
CASSPDWAGETQYF TGCGCCAGCAGTCCAGACTGGGCGGGAGAGACCCAGTACTTC NA TRBJ2-5 TRBV10-1 NA
CASSQVLSNTEAFF TGTGCCAGCAGCCAAGTCCTCTCGAACACTGAAGCTTTCTTT once TRBJ1-1 TRBV14 NA
CASRQGLEPQHF TGTGCCAGCAGACAAGGACTAGAGCCCCAGCATTTT NA TRBJ1-5 TRBV7-9 NA
CASSVARGGVGNEQFF TGTGCCAGCAGCGTAGCCAGGGGAGGGGTGGGCAATGAGCAGTTCTTC NA TRBJ2-1 TRBV9 NA
CASSDGGAGETQYF TGTGCCAGCAGTGATGGGGGGGCGGGAGAGACCCAGTACTTC NA TRBJ2-5 TRBV25-1 NA
CAISSGRDSDTQYF TGTGCCATCTCTTCGGGAAGGGATTCAGATACGCAGTATTTT once TRBJ2-3 TRBV10-3 NA
CAWSDRTGTYGYTF TGTGCCTGGAGCGACCGGACAGGGACCTATGGCTACACCTTC NA TRBJ1-2 TRBV30 TRBD1
CASSPQDRSNYGYTF TGTGCCAGCAGCCCTCAAGACAGGTCTAACTATGGCTACACCTTC NA TRBJ1-2 TRBV7-6 NA
CASSPLGTRDNYGYTF TGTGCCAGCAGCCCCCTCGGGACAAGGGACAACTATGGCTACACCTTC NA TRBJ1-2 TRBV16 NA
CASSRQGGTEAFF TGTGCCAGCAGTAGACAGGGTGGCACTGAAGCTTTCTTT NA TRBJ1-1 TRBV6-5 TRBD1
CASSSDRGQTYNSPLHF TGTGCCAGCAGCTCTGACAGGGGGCAGACCTATAATTCACCCCTCCACTTT NA TRBJ1-6 TRBV7-9 TRBD1
CASSLAGRNTGELFF TGTGCCAGCAGCTTAGCGGGGAGGAACACCGGGGAGCTGTTTTTT NA TRBJ2-2 TRBV5-4 TRBD2
CASSPPLGEGTYEQYF TGTGCCAGCTCACCACCTCTCGGGGAAGGAACCTACGAGCAGTACTTC once TRBJ2-7 TRBV18 NA
CASASPGGIYNEQFF TGTGCTAGTGCCTCACCTGGAGGAATCTACAATGAGCAGTTCTTC NA TRBJ2-1 TRBV12-5 NA
CASRDSATNYGYTF TGTGCCAGCAGGGACAGCGCAACTAACTATGGCTACACCTTC NA TRBJ1-2 TRBV2 NA
CASSETSGGDNEQFF TGTGCCAGCAGCGAGACTAGCGGGGGGGACAATGAGCAGTTCTTC once TRBJ2-1 TRBV7-3 TRBD2
CASSLTSGRTDTQYF TGTGCCAGCAGCTTGACTAGCGGGCGCACAGATACGCAGTATTTT NA TRBJ2-3 TRBV7-3 TRBD2
CASSLEGRSSEETQYF TGTGCCAGCAGCTTAGAGGGGCGTAGTTCAGAGGAGACCCAGTACTTC NA TRBJ2-5 TRBV11-2 NA